The 24 T cell receptor beta chains below were found in one sample sequenced in a study of T cells after yellow fever vaccination. TCRdb reanalysed the 5' RACE reads using MiXCR and keeps one entry per CDR3 protein. The sample lists some 300,000 distinct CDR3 sequences; 7.5% to 9% were seen once. The sequencing here drew on CD4+ T cells sorted from PBMCs, taken 5 days after the yellow fever booster vaccination. These receptors originate from a young man who received the YFV17D yellow fever vaccine.

This clonotype was counted ten times or more. This chain links TRBV7-9 with TRBJ1-4; D not certain. The CDR3 is 15 residues long. V was cut by 0 bases and J by 4 bases, with 9 bases left in between. The germline V gene has CDR1 SEHNR and CDR2 FQNEAQ (reference sequence). The CDR3 sequence: CASSLAGRHNEKLFF. DNA for the CDR3: TGTGCCAGCAGCTTAGCTGGCAGGCATAATGAAAAACTGTTTTTT. The full variable domain, with the rest looked up from reference TRBV7-9 and TRBJ1-4, is DTGVSQNPRHKITKRGQNVTFRCDPISEHNRLYWYRQTLGQGPEFLTYFQNEAQLEKSRLLSDRFSAERPKGSFSTLEIQRTEQGDSAMYLCASSLAGRHNEKLFFGSGTQLSVL.

The V call is TRBV12-5, the J call TRBJ2-5; no clear D gene. V lost 3 bases to trimming and J lost 5 bases, with 13 bases between them. The CDR3 is made up of 14 amino acids. Germline V gives CDR1 LGHNT, CDR2 FRNRAP. Here the CDR3 reads CASGFAPSYETQYF. Here the CDR3 DNA reads TGTGCTAGTGGTTTCGCCCCCAGTTACGAGACCCAGTACTTC.

The chain has TRBV5-4 and TRBJ2-5; possibly TRBD1 for D (6 bases). This CDR3 contains 13 residues. Germline V CDR1 and CDR2: SGHNT, YYREEE (reference sequence). V lost 5 bases to trimming and J lost 9 bases, with 17 bases between them. The CDR3 loop reads CASREALQGSQYF. CDR3 sequence (DNA): TGTGCCAGCAGGGAAGCCCTACAGGGTTCCCAGTACTTC.

This clonotype was seen only a few times. The chain uses TRBV4-3 and TRBJ2-2, with 7 bases that match TRBD2. The CDR3 is made up of 18 amino acids. CDR1 is LGHNA, CDR2 YSLEER, per germline. V was pared by 0 bases and J by 1 base, with 8 bases of the junction left unmatched. The CDR3: CASSQDRYSGVNTGELFF. As DNA, the CDR3 is TGCGCCAGCAGCCAAGATAGGTACAGCGGGGTGAACACCGGGGAGCTGTTTTTT.

The rearrangement joins TRBV7-2 to TRBJ1-3; D possibly corresponds to TRBD1 (5 bases). Germline assignment: CDR1 SGHTA and CDR2 FQGNSA. V was pared by 2 bases and J by 0 bases, with 14 bases between. The CDR3 is 17 amino acids. The CDR3 nucleotides are TGTGCCAGCAGCTTATTGCGGGGCCCCAGCTCTGGAAACACCATATATTTT. It is translated as CASSLLRGPSSGNTIYF.

The gene calls are TRBV9 and TRBJ2-1; perhaps TRBD1 as D (6 bases). The germline V gene has CDR1 SGDLS and CDR2 YYNGEE. The CDR3 has 14 residues. The V end lost 4 bases, the J end lost 6 bases, and 14 bases lay between the germline ends. For the CDR3, the DNA is TGTGCCAGCAGCTCCAGCCTAGGGGGCAATGAGCAGTTCTTC. Translation gives CASSSSLGGNEQFF.

This clonotype occurred a few times. This sequence joins TRBV7-3 and TRBJ2-1; D is tentatively TRBD1 or TRBD2 (5 bases each). CDR3 length: 17 residues. Germline V gives CDR1 SGHTA, CDR2 FQGTGA. Trimming pared 3 bases from V and 2 bases from J, leaving 17 bases between. CDR3 nucleotide sequence: TGTGCCAGCAGCTTCCGGGGCCCAGGGTGGACCTACAATGAGCAGTTCTTC. This codes for CASSFRGPGWTYNEQFF.

CDR3 bases: TGTGCCAGTAGTGTACGAAGGGGGCGCGGAACCGGGGAGCTGTTTTTT. Its translation: CASSVRRGRGTGELFF. J is TRBJ2-2 and V is TRBV19; 7 bases agree with TRBD1. CDR1 is LNHDA, CDR2 SQIVND, per germline (reference sequence). Trimming removed 5 bases from V and 5 bases from J; junction bases left unmatched: 11. The CDR3 loop spans 16 amino acids.

In DNA, the CDR3 is TGTGCCAGCAGTTTAAGGCTGACAGGGACTGAAGCTTTCTTT. Protein sequence: CASSLRLTGTEAFF. The V gene is TRBV12-3 or TRBV12-4, the J gene TRBJ1-1; TRBD1 matches at 7 bases. The CDR3 loop spans 14 amino acids. V dropped 2 bases and J dropped 5; count of bases not matched to a gene: 5.

This clonotype came up a few times. V usage is TRBV2 and J usage is TRBJ2-3; D could derive from TRBD1 or TRBD2 (5 bases each). Germline loops: CDR1 SNHLY, CDR2 FYNNEI. The length of the CDR3 is 16 residues. V was clipped by 2 bases and J by 2 bases, with 14 bases between them. CDR3 sequence (DNA): TGTGCCAGCAGTGAAATGGGGCTAGCCCCCACAGATACGCAGTATTTT. Translation: CASSEMGLAPTDTQYF.

This clonotype has a handful of counts. V usage is TRBV28 and J usage is TRBJ1-1; TRBD1 agrees at 7 bases. In germline, CDR1 is MDHEN, CDR2 SYDVKM. Germline trimming cut 2 bases from V and 0 bases from J; bases unmatched to any gene: 12. The CDR3 spans 18 residues. The CDR3 reads CASSLKIMAGQLNTEAFF. The CDR3, as DNA: TGTGCCAGCAGTTTAAAAATAATGGCGGGACAGCTGAACACTGAAGCTTTCTTT.

In its sample, this clonotype was seen a few times. V and J are TRBV11-2 and TRBJ2-3; 7 bases agree with TRBD2. This CDR3 comprises 13 residues. V shed 4 bases, J shed 5 bases, and the junction held 3 bases outside the gene matches. Germline V gives CDR1 SGHAT, CDR2 FQNNGV. The CDR3 loop reads CASSSASGDTQYF. The CDR3 DNA sequence: TGTGCCAGCAGCTCAGCTAGCGGAGATACGCAGTATTTT.

The chain employs TRBV2 and TRBJ2-7; no clear D gene. Germline V lookup: CDR1 SNHLY, CDR2 FYNNEI. This CDR3 spans 12 amino acids. The V gene lost 6 bases and the J gene lost 2 bases, with 8 bases spanning the gap. The CDR3 region has the DNA TGTGCCAGCAGCCTCAACACCTACGAGCAGTACGTC. It yields the protein CASSLNTYEQYV.

This clonotype showed up many times. The rearrangement joins TRBV6-1 to TRBJ2-7, with TRBD2 identical over 9 bases. Per the germline V gene, CDR1 is MNHNS and CDR2 is SASEGT. The CDR3 runs 15 residues. The ends lost 3 bases at V and 3 bases at J; junction bases unmatched: 6. The DNA of the CDR3 is TGTGCCAGCAGTGATTCTGGGACTAGCCGCTACGAGCAGTACTTC. It encodes CASSDSGTSRYEQYF.

In this sample, this clonotype turned up many times. The genes are TRBV11-2 and TRBJ2-5, with D perhaps given as TRBD1 or TRBD2 (5 bases each). This CDR3 is 14 amino acids long. The V end lost 5 bases, the J end lost 4 bases, and 14 bases lay between the germline ends. CDR1 SGHAT and CDR2 FQNNGV come from the germline V gene. CDR3 sequence (DNA): TGTGCCAGCAGCCCGGGACCCCACGGAGAGACCCAGTACTTC. Translated, it gives CASSPGPHGETQYF.

V is TRBV5-1 and J is TRBJ1-2, with D perhaps matching TRBD1 (5 bases). Trimming left V 6 bases short and J 2 bases short, with 14 bases between. Germline V gene sequence: CDR1 SGHRS, CDR2 YFSETQ. CDR3 length: 14 amino acids. The CDR3 sequence: CASTRDGQNYGYTF. The CDR3, as DNA: TGCGCCAGCACCCGGGACGGACAAAACTATGGCTACACCTTC.

This clonotype was seen more than once but under ten times. The chain has TRBV9 and TRBJ2-7; weak D call: TRBD1 (5 bases). This CDR3 comprises 16 residues. V shed 0 bases and J shed 4 bases, with 17 bases lying between them. Germline loops: CDR1 SGDLS, CDR2 YYNGEE. CDR3 protein: CASSVGPEGVLYEQYF. DNA for the CDR3: TGTGCCAGCAGCGTAGGCCCTGAAGGGGTTCTTTACGAGCAGTACTTC.

This chain links TRBV6-6 with TRBJ1-5, with a tentative D call TRBD1 (6 bases). The V gene's germline CDR1 is MNHNY and CDR2 SVGAGI (reference sequence). V gave up 5 bases and J gave up 6 bases, with 17 bases separating them. The CDR3 consists of 15 residues. The CDR3 protein is CASSTGQLGSQPQHF. Written as DNA, the CDR3 is TGTGCCAGCAGTACCGGACAGTTGGGGAGTCAGCCCCAGCATTTT.

This clonotype was recorded a few times. The chain recombines TRBV2 with TRBJ2-5, with TRBD2 matching over 7 bases. Germline assignment: CDR1 SNHLY and CDR2 FYNNEI. This CDR3 spans 15 amino acids. The junction had 8 bases not matched to a gene; V was cut back by 4 bases and J by 3 bases. Here the CDR3 reads CASSVSGTTKETQYF. For the CDR3, the DNA is TGTGCCAGCAGTGTATCCGGGACTACAAAAGAGACCCAGTACTTC.

This clonotype came up a few times. The genes are TRBV27 and TRBJ2-2, with 7 nucleotides matching TRBD1. Germline V gene lookup returns CDR1 MNHEY and CDR2 SMNVEV (reference sequence). V shed 5 bases, J shed 7 bases, and the junction held 10 bases outside the gene matches. The CDR3 has 15 amino acids. In DNA, the CDR3 is TGTGCCAGCAGTGCGCTAAGGGGGCTTCACGGGGAGCTGTTTTTT. This encodes CASSALRGLHGELFF.

This sequence joins TRBV15 and TRBJ1-1; D perhaps matches TRBD1 (6 bases). The length of the CDR3 is 13 residues. From germline, CDR1 is LNHNV and CDR2 YYDKDF (reference sequence). The V end was cut by 3 bases, the J end by 1 base, with 6 bases between. This CDR3 reads CATSRDRNTEAFF. CDR3 DNA: TGTGCCACCAGCAGGGACAGGAACACTGAAGCTTTCTTT.

This clonotype was observed a few times. This chain uses TRBV23-1 with TRBJ1-5; no firm D call. TRBV23-1 is an ORF for which the function is uncertain. The germline V and J ends were trimmed by 2 bases and 6 bases, with 2 bases remaining between them. This CDR3 contains 11 residues. CDR3 coding DNA: TGCGCCAGCAGTCAAGGTCAGCCCCAGCATTTT. It codes for CASSQGQPQHF.

This clonotype was picked up a small number of times. The chain recombines TRBV6-5 with TRBJ2-6; 7 bases agree with TRBD1. CDR3 length equals 19 residues. Germline V gene sequence: CDR1 MNHEY, CDR2 SVGAGI. Trimming cost V 2 bases and J 0 bases; bases outside gene matches: 10. CDR3 residues: CASSYRSTGIRSGANVLTF. The CDR3 region has the DNA TGTGCCAGCAGTTACCGGTCGACAGGGATACGCTCTGGGGCCAACGTCCTGACTTTC.

The chain uses TRBV4-1 and TRBJ2-1, with D perhaps matching TRBD2 (7 bases). CDR3 length: 19 residues. V was clipped by 0 bases and J by 4 bases, with 22 bases between them. Germline values: CDR1 MGHRA, CDR2 YSYEKL. The CDR3 sequence: CASSQDPVRGGFQYNEQFF. DNA of the CDR3: TGCGCCAGCAGCCAAGACCCAGTCCGCGGGGGCTTCCAATACAATGAGCAGTTCTTC.